A selection of T cell receptor beta chains follows, all from one sample in a study of T cells in Graves' hyperthyroidism and ophthalmopathy. Via MiXCR, TCRdb re-called the multiplex PCR reads, giving one row per CDR3 protein. The sample holds about 250,000 distinct CDR3 sequences, about 20% seen once. Sequencing was carried out using blood. These receptors were obtained from a man under 40 with Graves' ophthalmopathy. Each CDR3 is given with its conserved first and last residue. D genes are given only for firm matches. The size field is filled for only some rows; it gives once, few, many or a size class.

j_call d_call v_call clone_size cdr3_aa cdr3_nt
TRBJ2-1 NA TRBV6-5 NA CASSYVGTQYEQFF TGTGCCAGCAGTTACGTAGGGACTCAGTATGAGCAGTTCTTC
TRBJ2-1 NA TRBV18 NA CASSPERGSYNEQFF TGTGCCAGCTCACCGGAGCGAGGCTCCTACAATGAGCAGTTCTTC
TRBJ1-1 TRBD1 TRBV29-1 few CSVGQGAEAFF TGCAGCGTTGGACAGGGGGCGGAGGCTTTCTTT
TRBJ2-1 TRBD2 TRBV20-1 few CSAISGSSYNEQFF TGCAGTGCTATTAGCGGGAGCTCCTACAATGAGCAGTTCTTC
TRBJ1-5 NA TRBV6-1 NA CASSLGTDNQPQHF TGTGCCAGCAGTTTAGGGACGGACAATCAGCCCCAGCATTTT
TRBJ2-1 NA TRBV2 many CASKALIYNEQFF TGTGCCAGCAAGGCCTTGATCTACAATGAGCAGTTCTTC
TRBJ1-1 NA TRBV20-1 NA CSARGPTNTEAFF TGCAGTGCTAGGGGACCCACGAACACTGAAGCTTTCTTT
TRBJ2-5 NA TRBV20-1 many CSASGWERQETQYF TGCAGTGCTAGTGGGTGGGAGCGCCAAGAGACCCAGTACTTC
TRBJ1-1 NA TRBV2 many CASSLKGLSEAFF TGTGCCAGCAGTCTAAAGGGGTTAAGTGAAGCTTTCTTT
TRBJ2-5 NA TRBV7-2 NA CASSLGGSEETQYF TGTGCCAGCAGCTTAGGAGGCAGTGAAGAGACCCAGTACTTC
TRBJ2-1 NA TRBV20-1 few CSASRENEQFF TGCAGTGCCAGCCGAGAGAATGAGCAGTTCTTC
TRBJ2-7 NA TRBV5-5 few CASSLVAGQSTYEQYF TGTGCCAGCAGCTTGGTTGCGGGACAGTCTACCTACGAGCAGTACTTC
TRBJ1-2 TRBD1 TRBV19 few CASSRLVSGQGTFGYTF TGTGCCAGTAGTCGACTCGTCTCCGGACAGGGGACCTTCGGCTACACCTTC
TRBJ2-4 NA TRBV20-1 NA CSASPLAGLKNIQYF TGCAGTGCTAGCCCACTAGCAGGCCTAAAAAACATTCAGTACTTC
TRBJ1-1 TRBD1 TRBV12-3/TRBV12-4 NA CASSPTGGAEAFF TGTGCCAGCAGTCCTACAGGGGGGGCTGAAGCTTTCTTT
TRBJ1-1 NA TRBV6-1 few CASSEAGGRTEAFF TGTGCCAGCAGTGAAGCGGGGGGAAGGACTGAAGCTTTCTTT
TRBJ2-3 NA TRBV29-1 few CSARDITDTQYF TGCAGCGCCCGGGACATCACAGATACGCAGTATTTT
TRBJ1-2 TRBD1 TRBV5-1 few CASSFGQEIYGYTF TGCGCCAGCAGCTTCGGACAGGAGATCTATGGCTACACCTTC
TRBJ2-7 TRBD1 TRBV12-3/TRBV12-4 many CASSGTGLPAGYEQYF TGTGCCAGCAGTGGGACAGGCCTGCCCGCGGGGTACGAGCAGTACTTC
TRBJ2-5 NA TRBV20-1 NA CSAWREQETQYF TGCAGCGCCTGGCGGGAACAAGAGACCCAGTACTTC
TRBJ1-1 NA TRBV5-8 few CASSQLTGEAFF TGTGCCAGCAGCCAGTTAACAGGGGAAGCTTTCTTT
TRBJ2-1 NA TRBV19 few CASSISGRNNEQFF TGTGCCAGTAGTATTAGCGGAAGAAACAATGAGCAGTTCTTC
TRBJ1-3 TRBD1 TRBV2 NA CAVPRRDRAGNTIYF TGTGCCGTCCCGCGCCGGGACAGGGCTGGAAACACCATATATTTT
TRBJ1-4 NA TRBV2 many CASSDIGGEKLFF TGTGCCAGCAGTGATATTGGCGGTGAAAAACTGTTTTTT
TRBJ2-3 NA TRBV6-6 NA CASSFSTITDTQYF TGTGCCAGCAGTTTCTCGACTATCACAGATACGCAGTATTTT
TRBJ2-7 TRBD2 TRBV30 many CAWTSGNSYEQYF TGTGCCTGGACTAGCGGGAACTCCTACGAGCAGTACTTC
TRBJ2-1 TRBD2 TRBV11-2 NA CASSPGGLADYNEQFF TGTGCCAGTAGCCCCGGAGGGCTAGCGGATTACAATGAGCAGTTCTTC
TRBJ1-2 NA TRBV29-1 many CSVEDQGRGNYGYTF TGCAGCGTTGAAGATCAAGGACGAGGAAACTATGGCTACACCTTC
TRBJ1-5 NA TRBV30 NA CTWKDVGRANSPQHF TGTACCTGGAAAGATGTCGGCAGGGCGAATTCGCCCCAGCATTTT
TRBJ1-1 NA TRBV28 many CASSLPGSTEAFF TGTGCCAGCAGTTTACCGGGGAGCACTGAAGCTTTCTTT